This record looks at one T cell receptor (beta chain) sequence and its context. What it binds is not known. The data were taken from a study of shared clonotypes between healthy human individuals. Study-level findings and limits: Inspection by rarefaction showed sorted-subset sequencing to be incomplete despite large depth.

This CDR3 contains 14 residues. Germline values: CDR1 SGHRS, CDR2 YFSETQ. The germline V and J ends were trimmed by 5 bases and 5 bases, with 13 bases remaining between them. The split of CD4+ cells yielded CD45RA+ naive and CD45RA-negative memory subsets. Using immunoSEQ multiplex PCR, the repertoire was profiled, and TCRdb retains in-frame clones only, with some absent. The sample has 400,000 to 600,000 clones, about 96% seen once. Sequencing used naive CD4+ T cells sorted from blood. As for subset: CD45RA+ positively selected. The chain links TRBV5-1 to TRBJ1-4; D remains ambiguous. The source of this sequence is a woman aged 25 to 45 in good health. The CDR3 loop is CASSPGGPNEKLFF. The CDR3 region has the DNA TGCGCCAGCAGTCCAGGTGGACCAAATGAAAAACTGTTTTTT.